There are a few counts of the clone carrying this TCR gamma chain. The antigen remains undetermined. Other DNA sequences from this sample encode an identical CDR3 as well. Per germline, CDR1 VENAVY and CDR2 YDSYNSRV. The CDR3 totals 11 residues. J was trimmed by 10 bases and V by 4 bases; bases with no gene match: 7. These data are taken from a study of Vδ1+ human thymocytes. Study findings and constraints: Highly polyclonal TRG and TRD repertoires with Gaussian CDR3 length distributions appeared in thymus. Thymic delta-chain repertoires held around 20% Vdelta2 sequences and few Vdelta3, despite high sort purity.

Sequences come from RNA converted to cDNA by reverse transcription. CDR3 amplicons came from multiplex PCR with pooled V-gene forward and constant-region reverse primers. TCRdb made new clone calls on the multiplex PCR reads using CATT. The table has tens of thousands of gamma-chain clones, roughly a fifth seen once. The receptor was isolated from a girl less than two years old who had congenital heart surgery. Sequenced sample: Vdelta1+ gamma-delta thymocytes from the thymus. As to subset: FACS-sorted CD3+ TCRalphabeta- TCRVdelta1+ TCRVdelta2- thymocytes. The chain uses TRGV8 and TRGJ1 or TRGJ2. In DNA, the CDR3 is TGTGCCACCTGGGACGCCCGAAAGAAACTCTTT. This encodes CATWDARKKLF.